A selection of T cell receptor beta chains follows, all from one sample in a study of cytomegalovirus exposure and HLA in healthy donors. Clones were sequenced by immunoSEQ multiplex PCR, and TCRdb holds only the in-frame ones, with some missing. The sample gives 100,000 to 150,000 clones, 72% of which show up once; approximately 3.5% is in the top ten. Material for sequencing was PBMCs. These receptors all come from a young man in good health and CMV-seronegative. CDR3s include the opening cysteine and the closing phenylalanine or tryptophan. The order of the fields is clone size, D gene, V gene, J gene, CDR3 protein, CDR3 DNA. D genes are given only for firm matches. Size is stated for part of the rows, as once, few or many counts, or as a class when the clone is expanded.

-	-	TRBV7-9	TRBJ1-5	CSSSYENQPQHF	TGTTCCAGCAGCTACGAGAATCAGCCCCAGCATTTT
once	-	TRBV5-1	TRBJ1-4	CASSLNSFNEKLFF	TGCGCCAGCAGCTTGAACAGCTTTAATGAAAAACTGTTTTTT
-	-	TRBV11-2	TRBJ2-7	CASSSVDIYEQYF	TGTGCCAGCAGCTCGGTAGACATCTACGAGCAGTACTTC
few	TRBD2	TRBV7-9	TRBJ2-5	CSSISTRAERGEFEETQYF	TGTTCCAGCATCTCGACCAGAGCGGAGCGGGGGGAATTTGAAGAGACCCAGTACTTC
few	-	TRBV5-8	TRBJ2-3	CASSLFAGLGGDTQYF	TGTGCCAGCAGCTTGTTCGCAGGGTTAGGCGGAGATACGCAGTATTTT
-	TRBD2	TRBV4-2	TRBJ2-5	CASSHLGTSGGVQETQYF	TGTGCCAGCAGCCACCTAGGGACTAGCGGGGGGGTCCAAGAGACCCAGTACTTC
-	-	TRBV28	TRBJ2-3	CASRPEGGVTDTQYF	TGTGCCAGCAGGCCCGAGGGAGGTGTGACAGATACGCAGTATTTT
-	TRBD2	TRBV4-1	TRBJ2-3	CASSQTSGGTDTQYF	TGCGCCAGCAGCCAGACTAGCGGGGGCACAGATACGCAGTATTTT
-	-	TRBV7-9	TRBJ1-2	CSSSLDNLPPPGYTF	TGTTCCAGCAGCTTAGATAACTTACCCCCACCTGGCTACACCTTC
once	TRBD1	TRBV4-1	TRBJ2-2	CASSQRKGTADTGELFF	TGCGCCAGCAGCCAAAGGAAGGGGACAGCAGACACCGGGGAGCTGTTTTTT
few	TRBD1	TRBV5-1	TRBJ2-2	CASSSGQGSGELFF	TGCGCCAGCAGCTCGGGACAGGGCTCTGGGGAGCTGTTTTTT
few	-	TRBV11-2	TRBJ2-7	CASSRPTGAIGEQYF	TGTGCCAGCAGTCGCCCCACAGGAGCAATTGGGGAGCAGTACTTC
few	-	TRBV11-2	TRBJ1-1	CASSLGRLVEAFF	TGTGCCAGCAGCTTAGGCAGGCTTGTGGAAGCTTTCTTT
-	-	TRBV7-9	TRBJ2-7	CASSRGVGGYEQYF	TGTGCCAGCAGCCGGGGTGTCGGGGGCTACGAGCAGTACTTC
-	TRBD1	TRBV5-1	TRBJ1-6	CASSLGQDNSPLHF	TGCGCCAGCAGCCTGGGACAGGATAATTCACCCCTCCACTTT
-	-	TRBV6-6	TRBJ1-4	CASSYLAGREKLFF	TGTGCCAGCAGTTACTTGGCGGGCCGCGAAAAACTGTTTTTT
once	TRBD1	TRBV5-6	TRBJ2-1	CASSSVGTGGLNEQFF	TGTGCCAGCAGTTCGGTTGGGACAGGGGGCTTGAATGAGCAGTTCTTC
-	-	TRBV9	TRBJ2-7	CASSVEPFYEQYF	TGTGCCAGCAGCGTAGAGCCATTTTACGAGCAGTACTTC
few	-	TRBV27	TRBJ2-1	CASSLRVYNEQFF	TGTGCCAGCAGTTTACGTGTCTACAATGAGCAGTTCTTC
-	-	TRBV27	TRBJ2-7	CASSNTGLSYEQYF	TGTGCCAGCAGTAACACAGGTCTCTCCTACGAGCAGTACTTC
-	TRBD1	TRBV7-3	TRBJ2-7	CASSLNQGATGQYF	TGTGCCAGCAGCTTAAATCAGGGGGCGACCGGGCAGTACTTC
few	-	TRBV18	TRBJ2-5	CASSSYQETQYF	TGTGCCAGCTCATCGTACCAAGAGACCCAGTACTTC
-	-	TRBV5-4	TRBJ2-1	CASSFGVVPDEQFF	TGTGCCAGCAGCTTCGGGGTAGTCCCGGATGAGCAGTTCTTC
-	TRBD2	TRBV5-1	TRBJ2-3	CASSLAPSGDADTQYF	TGCGCCAGCAGCTTGGCCCCTAGCGGGGACGCAGATACGCAGTATTTT
-	TRBD2	TRBV10-3	TRBJ2-7	CATGGAYEQYF	TGTGCCACCGGGGGGGCGTACGAGCAGTACTTC
-	TRBD1	TRBV6-1	TRBJ2-7	CASSLQTGLPYEQYF	TGTGCCAGCTCCCTCCAGACAGGGTTGCCCTACGAGCAGTACTTC
-	-	TRBV27	TRBJ2-3	CASSSLNRTVWTDTQYF	TGTGCCAGCAGTTCCCTAAACCGGACAGTATGGACAGATACGCAGTATTTT
-	-	TRBV6-6	TRBJ1-5	CASTVYSNQPQHF	TGTGCCAGCACGGTTTATAGCAATCAGCCCCAGCATTTT
-	TRBD1	TRBV5-1	TRBJ1-4	CASSLQGARHEKLFF	TGCGCCAGCAGCCTACAGGGGGCACGGCATGAAAAACTGTTTTTT
once	TRBD1	TRBV2	TRBJ1-2	CASSTGTGDHGYTF	TGTGCCAGCAGCACCGGGACAGGGGACCATGGCTACACCTTC
-	-	TRBV20-1	TRBJ2-3	CSASHTDTQYF	TGCAGTGCTAGTCACACAGATACGCAGTATTTT
-	TRBD2	TRBV2	TRBJ2-1	CASSEVIAGGPWEQFF	TGTGCCAGCAGTGAAGTGATAGCGGGGGGGCCTTGGGAGCAGTTCTTC
-	TRBD2	TRBV4-1	TRBJ2-3	CASSPLAGPHAHTQYF	TGCGCCAGCAGCCCCCTAGCGGGACCCCATGCGCATACGCAGTATTTT
-	-	TRBV6-6	TRBJ2-1	CASSQDSSYNEQFF	TGTGCCAGCAGTCAAGACAGCTCCTACAATGAGCAGTTCTTC
-	-	TRBV7-2	TRBJ2-1	CASSSADEQFF	TGTGCCAGCAGTTCAGCGGATGAGCAGTTCTTC
few	-	TRBV5-5	TRBJ1-6	CASSRSDSYSPLHF	TGTGCCAGCAGCCGATCGGACAGTTATTCACCCCTCCACTTT
few	TRBD1	TRBV7-3	TRBJ1-2	CASSPSGQVYGYTF	TGTGCCAGCAGCCCCAGCGGACAGGTCTATGGCTACACCTTC
few	-	TRBV30	TRBJ1-5	CAWGIQDSNQPQHF	TGTGCCTGGGGTATTCAGGATAGCAATCAGCCCCAGCATTTT
once	-	TRBV10-3	TRBJ1-4	CAISDSGINEKLFF	TGTGCCATCAGTGATTCGGGGATAAATGAAAAACTGTTTTTT
few	TRBD1	TRBV5-1	TRBJ1-1	CASSSQGSMNTEAFF	TGCGCCAGCAGCTCACAGGGGTCCATGAACACTGAAGCTTTCTTT
-	-	TRBV2	TRBJ1-4	CASSDRPGGEKLFF	TGTGCCAGCAGTGATCGGCCGGGGGGAGAAAAACTGTTTTTT
-	TRBD1	TRBV6-5	TRBJ1-1	CASSYSGTGRTEAFF	TGTGCCAGCAGTTACAGTGGGACAGGGCGGACTGAAGCTTTCTTT
once	TRBD1	TRBV11-2	TRBJ1-3	CASTGQGGNTIYF	TGTGCCAGCACCGGACAGGGGGGAAACACCATATATTTT